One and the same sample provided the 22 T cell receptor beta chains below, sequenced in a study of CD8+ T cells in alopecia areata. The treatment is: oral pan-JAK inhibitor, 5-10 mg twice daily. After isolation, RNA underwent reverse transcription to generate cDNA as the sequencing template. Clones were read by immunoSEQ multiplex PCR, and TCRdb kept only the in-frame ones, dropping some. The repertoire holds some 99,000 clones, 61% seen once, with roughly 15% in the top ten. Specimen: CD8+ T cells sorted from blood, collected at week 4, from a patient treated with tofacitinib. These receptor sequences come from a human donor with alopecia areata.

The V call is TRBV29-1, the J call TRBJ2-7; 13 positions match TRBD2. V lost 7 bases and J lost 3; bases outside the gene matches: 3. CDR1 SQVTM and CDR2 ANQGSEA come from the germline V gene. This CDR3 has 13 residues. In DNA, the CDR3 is TGCAGCGCGGGACTAGCGGGAAGCTACGAGCAGTACTTC. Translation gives CSAGLAGSYEQYF.

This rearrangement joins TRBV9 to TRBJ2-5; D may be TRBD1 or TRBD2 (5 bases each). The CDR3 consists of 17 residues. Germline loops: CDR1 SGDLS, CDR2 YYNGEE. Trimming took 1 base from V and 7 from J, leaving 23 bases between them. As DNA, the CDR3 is TGTGCCAGCAGCGTATTCTCTAGCATGAGGGGCCCGGGGACCCAGTACTTC. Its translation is CASSVFSSMRGPGTQYF.

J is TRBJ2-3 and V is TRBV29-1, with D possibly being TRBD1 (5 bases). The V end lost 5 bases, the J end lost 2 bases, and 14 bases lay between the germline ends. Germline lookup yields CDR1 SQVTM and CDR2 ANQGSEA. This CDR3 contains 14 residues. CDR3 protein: CSVLTDRNTDTQYF. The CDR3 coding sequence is TGCAGCGTTTTGACAGACAGAAACACAGATACGCAGTATTTT.

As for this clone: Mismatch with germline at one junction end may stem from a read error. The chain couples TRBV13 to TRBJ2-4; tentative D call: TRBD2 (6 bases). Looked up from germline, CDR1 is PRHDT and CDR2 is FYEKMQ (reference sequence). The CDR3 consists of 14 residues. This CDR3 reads CASSLGAAGPRGNF. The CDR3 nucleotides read TGTGCCAGCAGCTTAGGTGCGGCGGGACCTCGGGGGAACTTC.

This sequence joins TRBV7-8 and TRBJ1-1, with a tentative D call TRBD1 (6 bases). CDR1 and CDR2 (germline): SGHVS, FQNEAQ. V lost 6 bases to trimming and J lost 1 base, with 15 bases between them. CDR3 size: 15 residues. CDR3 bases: TGTGCCAGCAGGCCCACCTTGGGGGCGAACACTGAAGCTTTCTTT. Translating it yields CASRPTLGANTEAFF.

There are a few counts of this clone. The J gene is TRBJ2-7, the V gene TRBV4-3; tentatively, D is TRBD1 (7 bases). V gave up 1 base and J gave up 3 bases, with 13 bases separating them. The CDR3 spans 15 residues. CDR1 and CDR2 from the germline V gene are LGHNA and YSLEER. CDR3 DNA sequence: TGCGCCAGCAGCCAAGGCGCGCAGGGGGGCTACGAGCAGTACTTC. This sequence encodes CASSQGAQGGYEQYF.

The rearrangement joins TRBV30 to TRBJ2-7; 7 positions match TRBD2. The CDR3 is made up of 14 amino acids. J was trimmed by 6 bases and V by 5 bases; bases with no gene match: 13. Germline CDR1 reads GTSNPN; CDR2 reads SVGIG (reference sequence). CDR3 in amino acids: CAWGTGRGFGEQYF. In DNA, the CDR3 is TGTGCCTGGGGAACCGGGCGGGGGTTTGGCGAGCAGTACTTC.

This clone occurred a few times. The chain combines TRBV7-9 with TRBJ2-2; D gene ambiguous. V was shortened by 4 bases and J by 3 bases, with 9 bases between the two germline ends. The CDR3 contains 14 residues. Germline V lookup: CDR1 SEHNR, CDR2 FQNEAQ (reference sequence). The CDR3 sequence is CASSSLTDTGELFF. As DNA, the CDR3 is TGTGCCAGCAGCTCCCTTACAGACACCGGGGAGCTGTTTTTT.

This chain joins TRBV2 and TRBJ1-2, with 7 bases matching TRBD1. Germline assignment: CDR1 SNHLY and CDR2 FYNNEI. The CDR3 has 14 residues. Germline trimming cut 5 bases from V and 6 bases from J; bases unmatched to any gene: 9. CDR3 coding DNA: TGTGCCAGCAGTCACGAGACAGGGTTTGATGGCTACACCTTC. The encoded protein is CASSHETGFDGYTF.

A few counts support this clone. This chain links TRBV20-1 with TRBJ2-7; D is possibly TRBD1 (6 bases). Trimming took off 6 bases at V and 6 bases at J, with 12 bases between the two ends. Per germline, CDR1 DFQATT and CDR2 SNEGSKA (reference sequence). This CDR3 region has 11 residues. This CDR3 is CSARGLPEQYF. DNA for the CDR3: TGCAGTGCCAGGGGTTTGCCCGAGCAGTACTTC.

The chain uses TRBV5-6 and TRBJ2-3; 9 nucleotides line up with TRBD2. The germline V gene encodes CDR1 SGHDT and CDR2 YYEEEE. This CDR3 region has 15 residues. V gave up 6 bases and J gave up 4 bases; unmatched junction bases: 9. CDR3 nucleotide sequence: TGTGCCAGCAACCTCGCGGGGGGGCGGGCAGATACGCAGTATTTT. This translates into CASNLAGGRADTQYF.

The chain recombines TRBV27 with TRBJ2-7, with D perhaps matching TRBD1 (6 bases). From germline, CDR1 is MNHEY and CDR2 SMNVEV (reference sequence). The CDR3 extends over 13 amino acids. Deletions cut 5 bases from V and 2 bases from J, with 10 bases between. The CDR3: CASSGDTAYEQYF. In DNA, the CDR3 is TGTGCCAGCAGTGGGGACACCGCCTACGAGCAGTACTTC.

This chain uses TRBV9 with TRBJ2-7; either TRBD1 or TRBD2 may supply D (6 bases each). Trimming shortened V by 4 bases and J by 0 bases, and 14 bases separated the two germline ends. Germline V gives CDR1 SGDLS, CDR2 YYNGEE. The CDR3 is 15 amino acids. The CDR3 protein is CASSPGASASYEQYF. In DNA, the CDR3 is TGTGCCAGCAGCCCGGGGGCTAGCGCCTCCTACGAGCAGTACTTC. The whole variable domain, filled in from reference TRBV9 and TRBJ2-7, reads DSGVTQTPKHLITATGQRVTLRCSPRSGDLSVYWYQQSLDQGLQFLIQYYNGEERAKGNILERFSAQQFPDLHSELNLSSLELGDSALYFCASSPGASASYEQYFGPGTRLTVT.

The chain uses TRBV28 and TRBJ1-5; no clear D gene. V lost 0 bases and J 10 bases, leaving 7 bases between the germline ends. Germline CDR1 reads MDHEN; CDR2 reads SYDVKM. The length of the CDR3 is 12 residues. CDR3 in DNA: TGTGCCAGCAGTTTATGGAGGGAACCCCAGCATTTT. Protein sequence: CASSLWREPQHF.

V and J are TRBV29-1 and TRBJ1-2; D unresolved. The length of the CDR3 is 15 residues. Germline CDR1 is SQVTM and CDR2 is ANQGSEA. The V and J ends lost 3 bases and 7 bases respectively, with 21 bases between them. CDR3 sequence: CSVDFGEISAAGYTF. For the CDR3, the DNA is TGCAGCGTTGACTTTGGGGAAATCTCCGCGGCTGGCTACACCTTC.

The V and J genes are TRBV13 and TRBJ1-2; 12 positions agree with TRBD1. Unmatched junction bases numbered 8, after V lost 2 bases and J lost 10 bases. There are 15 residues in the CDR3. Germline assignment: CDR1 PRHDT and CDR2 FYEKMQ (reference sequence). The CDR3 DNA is TGTGCCAGCAGCTTAAATTCGGGACAGGGGGCTGACTACACCTTC. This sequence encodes CASSLNSGQGADYTF.

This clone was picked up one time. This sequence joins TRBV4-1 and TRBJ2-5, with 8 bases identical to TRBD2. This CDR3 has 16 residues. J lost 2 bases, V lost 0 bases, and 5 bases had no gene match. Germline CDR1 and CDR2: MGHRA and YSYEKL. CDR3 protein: CASSQDSGNPQETQYF. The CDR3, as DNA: TGCGCCAGCAGCCAAGATAGCGGGAACCCACAAGAGACCCAGTACTTC.

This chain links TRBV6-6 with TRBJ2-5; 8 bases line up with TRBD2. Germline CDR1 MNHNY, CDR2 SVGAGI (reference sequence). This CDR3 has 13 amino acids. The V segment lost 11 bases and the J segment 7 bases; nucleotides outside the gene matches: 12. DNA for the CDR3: TGTGCCTCACACCCGGGGGGGGTGCGGACCCAGTACTTC. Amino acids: CASHPGGVRTQYF.

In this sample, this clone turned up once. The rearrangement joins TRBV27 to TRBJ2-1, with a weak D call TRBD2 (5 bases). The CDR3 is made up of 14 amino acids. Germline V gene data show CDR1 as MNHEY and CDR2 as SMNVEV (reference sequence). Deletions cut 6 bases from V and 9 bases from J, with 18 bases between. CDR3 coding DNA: TGTGCCAGCAGCCCCCTTGTCGGGGATGGTGAGCAGTTCTTC. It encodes CASSPLVGDGEQFF.

In DNA, the CDR3 is TGCGCCAGCAGCTGGACAGGAGTTAACGAGCAGTACTTC. Translating gives CASSWTGVNEQYF. The chain uses TRBV5-1 and TRBJ2-7; 7 bases align to TRBD1. The V gene's germline CDR1 is SGHRS and CDR2 YFSETQ. CDR3 size: 13 residues. Unmatched junction bases numbered 5, after V lost 3 bases and J lost 5 bases.

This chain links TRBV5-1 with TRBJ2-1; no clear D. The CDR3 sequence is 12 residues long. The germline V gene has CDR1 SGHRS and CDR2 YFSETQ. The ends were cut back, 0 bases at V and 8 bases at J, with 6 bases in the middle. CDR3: CASSLDAHEQFF. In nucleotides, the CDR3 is TGCGCCAGCAGCTTGGATGCCCATGAGCAGTTCTTC.

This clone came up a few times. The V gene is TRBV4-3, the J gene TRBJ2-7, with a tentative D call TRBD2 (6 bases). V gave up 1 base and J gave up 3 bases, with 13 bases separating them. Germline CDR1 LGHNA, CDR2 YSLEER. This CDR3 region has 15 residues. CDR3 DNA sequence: TGCGCCAGCAGCCAAGCGGCGGCGGGAATCTACGAGCAGTACTTC. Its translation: CASSQAAAGIYEQYF.